These 23 T cell receptor beta chains were all obtained from the same sample, sequenced in a study of blood T cell repertoires in COVID-19. Sequencing used immunoSEQ multiplex PCR; TCRdb keeps in-frame clones, though not all of them. Of approximately 140,000 clones in the sample, 80% to 90% were seen once. The sequenced sample was peripheral blood. The receptors come from a man in his 70s with acute or convalescent COVID-19.

The rearrangement uses TRBV5-1 and TRBJ2-3; the D gene is possibly TRBD1 (6 bases). The CDR3 has 13 amino acids. CDR1 and CDR2 (germline): SGHRS, YFSETQ. The V gene lost 4 bases and the J gene lost 4 bases, with 10 bases spanning the gap. This CDR3 reads CASSTGQSDTQYF. CDR3 coding DNA: TGCGCCAGCAGCACCGGACAGTCAGATACGCAGTATTTT.

This clone has just a few counts. This chain uses TRBV27 with TRBJ1-5; TRBD1 aligns across 11 bases. J was trimmed by 3 bases and V by 8 bases; bases with no gene match: 6. CDR1 and CDR2 (germline): MNHEY, SMNVEV (reference sequence). The CDR3 extends over 15 amino acids. CDR3 sequence: CASGRTGGFNQPQHF. The DNA for the CDR3 is TGTGCCAGCGGGAGGACAGGGGGCTTCAATCAGCCCCAGCATTTT.

The rearrangement links TRBV5-1 to TRBJ2-3; 12 bases match TRBD2. Germline V gives CDR1 SGHRS, CDR2 YFSETQ. The CDR3 totals 15 residues. V dropped 4 bases and J dropped 6; count of bases not matched to a gene: 6. CDR3 DNA: TGCGCCAGCAGCGTGACTAGCGGGAGTTTGGATACGCAGTATTTT. Its protein is CASSVTSGSLDTQYF.

The CDR3 nucleotides read TGTGCCAGCAGCCCCACAGGGGGCTATCGCACCGGGGAGCTGTTTTTT. Its protein is CASSPTGGYRTGELFF. The rearrangement joins TRBV11-2 to TRBJ2-2; the match to TRBD1 covers 9 bases. The CDR3 extends over 16 amino acids. In germline, CDR1 is SGHAT, CDR2 FQNNGV. J was trimmed by 4 bases and V by 5 bases; bases with no gene match: 8.

The chain links TRBV7-2 to TRBJ2-7; TRBD1 matches 7 bases. CDR1 is SGHTA and CDR2 is FQGNSA in the germline V gene. CDR3 length equals 13 residues. Losses at the gene ends were 6 bases for V and 3 bases for J; bases not matched to a gene: 5. CDR3 sequence reads: CASSRDRSYEQYF. The DNA of the CDR3 is TGTGCCAGCAGTCGGGACAGAAGCTACGAGCAGTACTTC.

J is TRBJ2-3 and V is TRBV19; no firm D call. The V end lost 7 bases, the J end lost 0 bases, and 14 bases lay between the germline ends. Germline CDR1 reads LNHDA; CDR2 reads SQIVND (reference sequence). This CDR3 comprises 15 residues. This chain's CDR3 is CASTLSQQSTDTQYF. The CDR3 nucleotides read TGTGCCAGTACCCTTTCACAGCAAAGCACAGATACGCAGTATTTT.

This clone was seen ten or more times. The genes are TRBV28 and TRBJ2-5, with 8 positions matching TRBD2. Unmatched junction bases numbered 11, after V lost 2 bases and J lost 6 bases. The CDR3 contains 16 residues. Germline loops: CDR1 MDHEN, CDR2 SYDVKM. CDR3: CASSLPGGEGRKTQYF. CDR3 in DNA: TGTGCCAGCAGTTTACCCGGGGGGGAGGGCCGGAAGACCCAGTACTTC.

The chain joins TRBV7-2 to TRBJ1-1; D not certain. The CDR3 extends over 12 amino acids. Germline CDR1 is SGHTA and CDR2 is FQGNSA. Deletions cut 1 base from V and 8 bases from J, with 8 bases between. The CDR3: CASSLEVGEAFF. The CDR3 DNA reads TGTGCCAGCAGCTTAGAGGTCGGGGAAGCTTTCTTT.

The V call is TRBV7-6, the J call TRBJ2-7, with 12 nucleotides matching TRBD2. The germline CDR1 and CDR2 sequences are SGHVS and FNYEAQ. V was pared by 5 bases and J by 4 bases, with 6 bases of the junction left unmatched. This CDR3 has 15 residues. CDR3 in amino acids: CASSRLAGVAYEQYF. The CDR3 nucleotides read TGTGCCAGCAGCCGACTAGCGGGAGTGGCTTACGAGCAGTACTTC.

The rearrangement links TRBV5-4 to TRBJ2-3; TRBD1 is a possible D gene (6 bases). Trimming cost V 0 bases and J 5 bases, with 13 bases left between them. Germline assignment: CDR1 SGHNT and CDR2 YYREEE (reference sequence). The CDR3 sequence is 15 residues long. Written as DNA, the CDR3 is TGTGCCAGCAGCTTGGGGGGGCAGGGCAGAGATACGCAGTATTTT. This sequence encodes CASSLGGQGRDTQYF.

V and J are TRBV28 and TRBJ2-7, with a tentative D call TRBD2 (5 bases). The CDR3 consists of 13 residues. The V gene lost 6 bases and the J gene lost 3 bases, with 12 bases spanning the gap. Germline V lookup: CDR1 MDHEN, CDR2 SYDVKM. In DNA, the CDR3 is TGTGCCAGCAGCGCGGGCTCCGGCTACGAGCAGTACTTC. Translating gives CASSAGSGYEQYF. The full variable domain, its missing parts supplied by reference TRBV28 and TRBJ2-7, is DVKVTQSSRYLVKRTGEKVFLECVQDMDHENMFWYRQDPGLGLRLIYFSYDVKMKEKGDIPEGYSVSREKKERFSLILESASTNQTSMYLCASSAGSGYEQYFGPGTRLTVT.

The rearrangement joins TRBV3-1 (or the pseudogene TRBV3-2) to TRBJ2-1, with 10 nucleotides matching TRBD2. The V gene end was trimmed by 1 base and the J gene end by 7 bases; junction bases not matched to a gene: 7. Germline V gives CDR1 LGHDT, CDR2 YNNKEL (reference sequence). The CDR3 has 16 amino acids. The CDR3 sequence is CASSQGLAGVGNEQFF. In nucleotides, the CDR3 is TGTGCCAGCAGCCAAGGTCTAGCGGGAGTAGGAAATGAGCAGTTCTTC.

This clone was seen a single time. This chain connects TRBV5-1 to TRBJ2-7, with D possibly being TRBD2 (7 bases). The CDR3 sequence is 14 residues long. Trimming took off 7 bases at V and 0 bases at J, with 14 bases between the two ends. Germline lookup yields CDR1 SGHRS and CDR2 YFSETQ. DNA for the CDR3: TGCGCCAGCGGGGGGGCGGAGAGCTCCTACGAGCAGTACTTC. Encoded protein: CASGGAESSYEQYF.

The chain combines TRBV25-1 with TRBJ2-2; the D gene is possibly TRBD2 (5 bases). Germline CDR1 is MGHDK and CDR2 is SYGVNS. V lost 6 bases to trimming and J lost 2 bases, with 10 bases between them. The CDR3 length is 14 residues. CDR3 in DNA: TGTGCCAGCAGCGGGGAATTAAACACCGGGGAGCTGTTTTTT. Protein: CASSGELNTGELFF.

Here the CDR3 DNA reads TGTGCCAGCAGCTTAGTCGGGGGGGCGGACACCGGGGAGCTGTTTTTT. Amino acids: CASSLVGGADTGELFF. This chain connects TRBV7-2 to TRBJ2-2; 8 nucleotides match TRBD2. CDR1 is SGHTA, CDR2 FQGNSA, per germline. The V gene end was trimmed by 1 base and the J gene end by 3 bases; junction bases not matched to a gene: 4. The CDR3 is 16 amino acids.

V is TRBV7-2 and J is TRBJ1-3, with D tentatively TRBD1 (5 bases). Germline V gene lookup returns CDR1 SGHTA and CDR2 FQGNSA. The CDR3 is 16 amino acids. The V gene lost 1 base and the J gene lost 0 bases, with 10 bases spanning the gap. The CDR3 DNA sequence: TGTGCCAGCAGCTTAGGGACGGGACTCTCTGGAAACACCATATATTTT. Its protein is CASSLGTGLSGNTIYF.

The rearrangement uses TRBV2 and TRBJ1-2, with 7 bases aligning to TRBD1. Germline V gives CDR1 SNHLY, CDR2 FYNNEI. CDR3 length equals 16 residues. The V and J ends lost 5 bases and 0 bases, in that order; junction bases with no gene match: 9. The CDR3, as DNA: TGTGCCAGCAGTCAGGGCCACAGGGGTTCTAACTATGGCTACACCTTC. It translates to CASSQGHRGSNYGYTF.

For the CDR3, the DNA is TGTGCCAGCAGCGTGGGGAACACAGGTGAAGTGAACACTGAAGCTTTCTTT. Its protein is CASSVGNTGEVNTEAFF. V usage is TRBV9 and J usage is TRBJ1-1; TRBD1 is a possible D gene (5 bases). The V and J ends lost 2 bases and 0 bases respectively, with 17 bases between them. The germline gives CDR1 SGDLS, CDR2 YYNGEE. The CDR3 length is 17 residues.

V gene TRBV15 combines with J gene TRBJ2-3; no definite D call. The CDR3 loop spans 13 amino acids. The germline V and J ends were trimmed by 5 bases and 8 bases, with 14 bases remaining between them. Germline V gene sequence: CDR1 LNHNV, CDR2 YYDKDF (reference sequence). CDR3 region: CATSPRVEVTQYF. DNA for the CDR3: TGTGCCACCAGCCCCCGGGTAGAAGTTACGCAGTATTTT.

This chain uses TRBV14 with TRBJ2-1, with D perhaps TRBD1 (6 bases). Germline values: CDR1 SGHDN, CDR2 FVKESK. V was cut by 2 bases and J by 6 bases, with 17 bases left in between. CDR3 length: 16 residues. CDR3: CASSQRFQSGANEQFF. CDR3 in DNA: TGTGCCAGCAGCCAAAGATTCCAGTCAGGGGCCAATGAGCAGTTCTTC.

V gene TRBV15 combines with J gene TRBJ2-1, with TRBD2 as a possible D gene (6 bases). This CDR3 spans 14 amino acids. Germline values: CDR1 LNHNV, CDR2 YYDKDF (reference sequence). Deletions cut 0 bases from V and 7 bases from J, with 10 bases between. CDR3 in DNA: TGTGCCACCAGCAGAGATCTGGCGGGAAATGAGCAGTTCTTC. Amino acid sequence: CATSRDLAGNEQFF.

The chain joins TRBV3-1 (or the pseudogene TRBV3-2) to TRBJ2-4, with 7 bases matching TRBD1. The CDR3 runs to 15 residues. The V gene's germline CDR1 is LGHDT and CDR2 YNNKEL (reference sequence). Trimming cost V 3 bases and J 0 bases; bases outside gene matches: 2. Here the CDR3 DNA reads TGTGCCAGCAGCCATACAGGGGTAGCCAAAAACATTCAGTACTTC. Its protein is CASSHTGVAKNIQYF.

This chain connects TRBV28 to TRBJ1-1, with TRBD1 identical over 7 bases. The CDR3 sequence is 16 residues long. Germline assignment: CDR1 MDHEN and CDR2 SYDVKM. After removal of 1 base from V and 3 bases from J, the junction contained 8 bases not matched to a gene. The CDR3 region has the DNA TGTGCCAGCAGTTTATCCCGGACAGGTCTGGACACTGAAGCTTTCTTT. It yields the protein CASSLSRTGLDTEAFF.